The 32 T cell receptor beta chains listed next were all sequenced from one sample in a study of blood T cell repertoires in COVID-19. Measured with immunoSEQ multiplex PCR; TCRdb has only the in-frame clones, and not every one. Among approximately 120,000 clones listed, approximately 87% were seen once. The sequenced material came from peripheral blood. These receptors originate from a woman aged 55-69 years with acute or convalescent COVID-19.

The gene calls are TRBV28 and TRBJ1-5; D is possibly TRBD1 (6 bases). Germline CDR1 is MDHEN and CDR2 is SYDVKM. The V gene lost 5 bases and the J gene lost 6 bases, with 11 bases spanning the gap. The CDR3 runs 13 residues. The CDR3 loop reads CASSPLQGQPQHF. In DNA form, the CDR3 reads TGTGCCAGCAGTCCGCTACAGGGTCAGCCCCAGCATTTT.

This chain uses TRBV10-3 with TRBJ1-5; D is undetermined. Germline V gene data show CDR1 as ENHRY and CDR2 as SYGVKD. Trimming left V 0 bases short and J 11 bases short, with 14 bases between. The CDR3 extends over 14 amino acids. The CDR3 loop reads CAISESGVHSTQHF. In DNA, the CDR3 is TGTGCCATCAGTGAGTCGGGAGTCCATTCGACCCAGCATTTT.

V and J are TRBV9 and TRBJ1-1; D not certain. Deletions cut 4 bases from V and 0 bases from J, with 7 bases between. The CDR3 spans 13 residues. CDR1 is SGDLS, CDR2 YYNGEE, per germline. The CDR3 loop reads CASSRQVNTEAFF. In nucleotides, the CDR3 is TGTGCCAGCAGCAGGCAGGTGAACACTGAAGCTTTCTTT. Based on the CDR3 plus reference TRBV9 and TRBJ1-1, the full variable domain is DSGVTQTPKHLITATGQRVTLRCSPRSGDLSVYWYQQSLDQGLQFLIQYYNGEERAKGNILERFSAQQFPDLHSELNLSSLELGDSALYFCASSRQVNTEAFFGQGTRLTVV.

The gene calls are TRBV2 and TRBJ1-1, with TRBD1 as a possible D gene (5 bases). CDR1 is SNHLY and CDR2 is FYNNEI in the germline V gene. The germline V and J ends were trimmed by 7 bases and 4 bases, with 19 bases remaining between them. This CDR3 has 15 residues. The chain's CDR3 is CASNHPQGWGTEAFF. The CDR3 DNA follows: TGTGCCAGCAACCACCCCCAGGGATGGGGCACTGAAGCTTTCTTT.

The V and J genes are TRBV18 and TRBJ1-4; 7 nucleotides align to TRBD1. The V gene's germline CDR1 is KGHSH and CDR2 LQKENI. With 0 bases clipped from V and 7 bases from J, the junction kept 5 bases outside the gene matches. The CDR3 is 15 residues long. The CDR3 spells CASSPPGQEAEKLFF. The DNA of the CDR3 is TGTGCCAGCTCACCACCAGGACAGGAGGCTGAAAAACTGTTTTTT.

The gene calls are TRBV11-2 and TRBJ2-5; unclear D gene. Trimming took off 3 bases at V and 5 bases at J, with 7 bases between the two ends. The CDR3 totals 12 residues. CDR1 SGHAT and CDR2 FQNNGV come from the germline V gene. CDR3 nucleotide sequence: TGTGCCAGCAGCTTTAGCTGGGAGACCCAGTACTTC. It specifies CASSFSWETQYF.

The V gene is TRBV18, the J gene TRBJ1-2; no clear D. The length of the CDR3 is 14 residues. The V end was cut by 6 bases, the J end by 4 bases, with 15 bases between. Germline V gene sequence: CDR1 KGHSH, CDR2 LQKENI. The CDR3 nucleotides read TGTGCCAGCTCCATTCTGCAAGAGCTCTATGGCTACACCTTC. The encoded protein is CASSILQELYGYTF.

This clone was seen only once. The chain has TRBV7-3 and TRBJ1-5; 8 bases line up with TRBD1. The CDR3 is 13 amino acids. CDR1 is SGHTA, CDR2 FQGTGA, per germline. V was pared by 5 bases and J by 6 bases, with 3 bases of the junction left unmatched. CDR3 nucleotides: TGTGCCAGCAGCCAAGGACAGGGTCAGCCCCAGCATTTT. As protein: CASSQGQGQPQHF. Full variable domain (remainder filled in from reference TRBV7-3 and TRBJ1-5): GAGVSQTPSNKVTEKGKYVELRCDPISGHTALYWYRQSLGQGPEFLIYFQGTGAADDSGLPNDRFFAVRPEGSVSTLKIQRTERGDSAVYLCASSQGQGQPQHFGDGTRLSIL.

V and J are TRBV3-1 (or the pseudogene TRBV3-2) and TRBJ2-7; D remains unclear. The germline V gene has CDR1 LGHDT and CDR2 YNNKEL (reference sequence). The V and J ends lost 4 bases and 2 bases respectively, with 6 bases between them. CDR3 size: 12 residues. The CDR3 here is CASSPGPYEQYF. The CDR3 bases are TGTGCCAGCAGCCCCGGTCCCTACGAGCAGTACTTC.

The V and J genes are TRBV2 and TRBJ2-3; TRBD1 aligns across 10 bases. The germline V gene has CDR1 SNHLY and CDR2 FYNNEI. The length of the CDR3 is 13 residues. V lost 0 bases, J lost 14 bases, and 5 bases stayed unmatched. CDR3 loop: CASSEALGTGAYF. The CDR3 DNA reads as TGTGCCAGCAGTGAAGCGCTTGGGACAGGGGCGTATTTT.

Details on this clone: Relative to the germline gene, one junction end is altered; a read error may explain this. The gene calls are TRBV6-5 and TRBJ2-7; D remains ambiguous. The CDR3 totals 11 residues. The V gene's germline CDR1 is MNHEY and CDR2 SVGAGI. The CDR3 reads CASSYSDEQYF. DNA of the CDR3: TGTGCCAGCAGTTACTCCGACGAGCAGTACTTC.

The CDR3 sequence: CASSGGQAVNTQYF. Here the CDR3 DNA reads TGTGCCAGTAGTGGAGGACAGGCCGTAAATACGCAGTATTTT. V is TRBV19 and J is TRBJ2-3, with 7 bases identical to TRBD1. Trimming removed 5 bases from V and 7 bases from J; junction bases left unmatched: 9. CDR3 length: 14 residues. CDR1 and CDR2 from the germline V gene are LNHDA and SQIVND (reference sequence).

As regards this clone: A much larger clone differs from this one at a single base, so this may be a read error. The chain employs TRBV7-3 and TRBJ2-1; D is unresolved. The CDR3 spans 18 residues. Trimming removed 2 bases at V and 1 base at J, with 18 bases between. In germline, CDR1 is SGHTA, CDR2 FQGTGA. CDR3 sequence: CASSLFSLPVWSYNEQFF. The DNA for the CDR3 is TGTGCCAGCAGCTTATTCAGTCTCCCCGTCTGGTCCTACAATGAGCAGTTCTTC.

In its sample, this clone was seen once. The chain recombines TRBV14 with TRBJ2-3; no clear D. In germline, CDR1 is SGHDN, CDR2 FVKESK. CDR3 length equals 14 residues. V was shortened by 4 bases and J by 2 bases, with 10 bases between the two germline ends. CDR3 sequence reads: CASSPRLYTDTQYF. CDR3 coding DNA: TGTGCCAGCAGCCCCCGTTTATACACAGATACGCAGTATTTT.

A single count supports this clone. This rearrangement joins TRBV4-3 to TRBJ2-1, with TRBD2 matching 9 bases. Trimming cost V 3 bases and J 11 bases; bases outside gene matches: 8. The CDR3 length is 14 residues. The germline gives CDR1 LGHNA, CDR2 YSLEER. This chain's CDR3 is CASSQSRREGKQFF. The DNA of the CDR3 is TGCGCCAGCAGCCAGTCACGGCGGGAGGGGAAGCAGTTCTTC.

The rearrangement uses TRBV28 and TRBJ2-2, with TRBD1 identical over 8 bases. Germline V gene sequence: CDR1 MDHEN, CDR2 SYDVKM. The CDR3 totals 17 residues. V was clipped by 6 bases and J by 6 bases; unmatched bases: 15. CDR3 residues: CASSQQRATGVAGELFF. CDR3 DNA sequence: TGTGCCAGCAGCCAACAGCGTGCGACAGGGGTTGCCGGGGAGCTGTTTTTT.

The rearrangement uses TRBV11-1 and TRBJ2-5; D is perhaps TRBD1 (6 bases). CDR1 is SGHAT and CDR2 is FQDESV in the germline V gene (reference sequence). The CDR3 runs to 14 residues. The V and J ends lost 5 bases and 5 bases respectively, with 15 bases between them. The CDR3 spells CASSPLGTRETQYF. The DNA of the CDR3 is TGTGCCAGCAGCCCTCTGGGGACACGGGAGACCCAGTACTTC.

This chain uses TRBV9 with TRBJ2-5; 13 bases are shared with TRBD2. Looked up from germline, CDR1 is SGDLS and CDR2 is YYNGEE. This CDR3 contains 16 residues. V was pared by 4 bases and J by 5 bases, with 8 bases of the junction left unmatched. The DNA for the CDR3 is TGTGCCAGCAGCCGGACTAGCGGGAGTATCAGTGAGACCCAGTACTTC. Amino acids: CASSRTSGSISETQYF.

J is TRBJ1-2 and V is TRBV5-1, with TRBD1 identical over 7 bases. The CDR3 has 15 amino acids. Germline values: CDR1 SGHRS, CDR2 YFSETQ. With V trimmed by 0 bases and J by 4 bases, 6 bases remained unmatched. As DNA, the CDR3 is TGCGCCAGCAGCTTGGTGGTGACAGGGACCTATGGCTACACCTTC. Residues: CASSLVVTGTYGYTF.

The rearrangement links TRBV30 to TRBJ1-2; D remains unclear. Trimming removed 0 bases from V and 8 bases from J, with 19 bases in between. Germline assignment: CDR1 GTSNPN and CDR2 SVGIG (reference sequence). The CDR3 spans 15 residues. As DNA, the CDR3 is TGTGCCTGGAGTGTAGGCCCCGATGCGGAGAGGGGCTACACCTTC. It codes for CAWSVGPDAERGYTF. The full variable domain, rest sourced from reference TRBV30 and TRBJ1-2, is SQTIHQWPATLVQPVGSPLSLECTVEGTSNPNLYWYRQAAGRGLQLLFYSVGIGQISSEVPQNLSASRPQDRQFILSSKKLLLSDSGFYLCAWSVGPDAERGYTFGSGTRLTVV.

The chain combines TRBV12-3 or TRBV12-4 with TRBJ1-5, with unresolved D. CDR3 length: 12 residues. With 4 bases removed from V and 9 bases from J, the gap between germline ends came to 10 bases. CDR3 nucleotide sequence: TGTGCCAGCAGTTCCCTTGAGGGGCCCCAGCATTTT. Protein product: CASSSLEGPQHF.

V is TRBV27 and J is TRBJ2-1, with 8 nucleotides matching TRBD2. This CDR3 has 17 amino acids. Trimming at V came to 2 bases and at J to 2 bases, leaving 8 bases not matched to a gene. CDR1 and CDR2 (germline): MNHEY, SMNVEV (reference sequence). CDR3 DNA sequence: TGTGCCAGCAGTTTAGGAAGCGGGAGTCCCACCTACAATGAGCAGTTCTTC. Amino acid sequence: CASSLGSGSPTYNEQFF.

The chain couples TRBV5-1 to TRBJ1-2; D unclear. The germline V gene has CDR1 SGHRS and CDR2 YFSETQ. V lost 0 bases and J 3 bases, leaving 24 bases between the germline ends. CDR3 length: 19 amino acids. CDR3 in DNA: TGCGCCAGCAGCTTGGAATTACCTGGACGGCGGGTGCGGGACTATGGCTACACCTTC. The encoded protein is CASSLELPGRRVRDYGYTF.

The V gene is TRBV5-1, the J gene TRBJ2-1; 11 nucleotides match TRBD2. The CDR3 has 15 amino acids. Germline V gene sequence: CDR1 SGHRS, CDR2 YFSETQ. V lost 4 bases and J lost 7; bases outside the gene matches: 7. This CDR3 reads CASSLTSGASNEQFF. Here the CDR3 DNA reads TGCGCCAGCAGCCTGACTAGCGGGGCGTCTAATGAGCAGTTCTTC.

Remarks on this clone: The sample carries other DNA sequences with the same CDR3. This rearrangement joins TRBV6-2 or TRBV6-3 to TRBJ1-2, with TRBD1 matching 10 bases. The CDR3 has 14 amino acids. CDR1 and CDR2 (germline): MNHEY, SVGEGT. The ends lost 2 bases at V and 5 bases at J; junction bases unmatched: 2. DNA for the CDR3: TGTGCCAGCAGTTACAGGGGACAGGGGTATGGCTACACCTTC. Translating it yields CASSYRGQGYGYTF.

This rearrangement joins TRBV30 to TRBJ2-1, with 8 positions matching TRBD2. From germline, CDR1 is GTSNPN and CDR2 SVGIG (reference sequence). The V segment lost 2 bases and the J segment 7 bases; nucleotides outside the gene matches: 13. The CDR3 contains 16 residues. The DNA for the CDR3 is TGTGCCTGGAGTCGACTAAGCGGGAGCCCCATGAATGAGCAGTTCTTC. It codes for CAWSRLSGSPMNEQFF.

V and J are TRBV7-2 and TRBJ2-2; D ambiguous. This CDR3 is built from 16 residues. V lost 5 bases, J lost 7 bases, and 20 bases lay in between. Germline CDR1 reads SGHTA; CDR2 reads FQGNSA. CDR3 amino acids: CASSNHLGLVGGELFF. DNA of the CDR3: TGTGCCAGCAGCAACCACCTGGGTCTAGTGGGCGGGGAGCTGTTTTTT.

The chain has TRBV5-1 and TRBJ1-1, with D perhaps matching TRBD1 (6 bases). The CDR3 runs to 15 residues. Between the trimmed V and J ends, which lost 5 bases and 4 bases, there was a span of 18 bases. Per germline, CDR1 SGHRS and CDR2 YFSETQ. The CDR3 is CASRGSGGASTEAFF. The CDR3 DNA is TGCGCCAGCAGGGGGTCGGGGGGCGCGAGCACTGAAGCTTTCTTT. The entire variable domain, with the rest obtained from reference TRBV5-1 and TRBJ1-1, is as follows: KAGVTQTPRYLIKTRGQQVTLSCSPISGHRSVSWYQQTPGQGLQFLFEYFSETQRNKGNFPGRFSGRQFSNSRSEMNVSTLELGDSALYLCASRGSGGASTEAFFGQGTRLTVV.

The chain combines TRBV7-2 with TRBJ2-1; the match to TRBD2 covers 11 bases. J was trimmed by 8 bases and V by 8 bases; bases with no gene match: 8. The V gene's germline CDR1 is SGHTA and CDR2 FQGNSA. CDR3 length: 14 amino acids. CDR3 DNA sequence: TGTGCCAGCCTTACTAGCGGGAGATCACATGAGCAGTTCTTC. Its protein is CASLTSGRSHEQFF.

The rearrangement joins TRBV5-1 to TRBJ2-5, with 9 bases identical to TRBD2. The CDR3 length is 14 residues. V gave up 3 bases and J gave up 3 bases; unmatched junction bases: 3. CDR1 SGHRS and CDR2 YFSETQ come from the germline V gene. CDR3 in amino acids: CASSYLAGEETQYF. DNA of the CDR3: TGCGCCAGCAGCTACTTAGCGGGGGAAGAGACCCAGTACTTC.

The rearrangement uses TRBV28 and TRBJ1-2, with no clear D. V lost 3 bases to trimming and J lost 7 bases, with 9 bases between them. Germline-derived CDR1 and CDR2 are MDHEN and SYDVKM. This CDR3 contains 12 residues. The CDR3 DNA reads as TGTGCCAGCAGTTTGGCTCCACCTGGCTACACCTTC. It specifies CASSLAPPGYTF.

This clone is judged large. This CDR3 is CASKEGGYTDTQYF. The CDR3 bases are TGTGCCAGTAAGGAAGGGGGATACACAGATACGCAGTATTTT. The chain is built from TRBV19 and TRBJ2-3, with a possible D match to TRBD1 (6 bases). The CDR3 runs to 14 residues. Between the trimmed V and J ends, which lost 7 bases and 2 bases, there was a span of 13 bases. The germline CDR1 and CDR2 sequences are LNHDA and SQIVND (reference sequence).